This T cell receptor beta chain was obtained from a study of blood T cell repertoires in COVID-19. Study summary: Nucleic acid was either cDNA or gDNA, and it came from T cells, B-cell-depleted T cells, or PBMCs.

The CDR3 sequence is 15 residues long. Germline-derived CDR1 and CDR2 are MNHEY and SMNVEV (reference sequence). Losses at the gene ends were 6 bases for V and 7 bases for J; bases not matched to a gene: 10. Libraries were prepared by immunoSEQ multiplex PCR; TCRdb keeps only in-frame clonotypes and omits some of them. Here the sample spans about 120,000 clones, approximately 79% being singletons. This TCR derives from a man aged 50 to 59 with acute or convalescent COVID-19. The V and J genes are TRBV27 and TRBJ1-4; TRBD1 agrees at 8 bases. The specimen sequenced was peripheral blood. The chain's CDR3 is CASRSGQGGVEKLFF. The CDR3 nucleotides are TGTGCCAGCAGGTCAGGACAGGGAGGGGTTGAAAAACTGTTTTTT.